The next 4 T cell receptor beta chains were all read from a single sample in a study of T cells in Graves' hyperthyroidism and ophthalmopathy. TCR beta CDR3 sequences were amplified from RNA transcripts. The HTBI set primed first-round TCR CDR3 RT-PCR. TCRdb recomputed calls from the multiplex PCR reads with MiXCR, one row per CDR3 protein. The sample holds 300,000 to 350,000 distinct CDR3 sequences, roughly 18% seen once. Sequencing was performed on blood. The receptors here all came from a woman aged 45-60 years with Graves' hyperthyroidism.

This clonotype was detected ten times or more. V gene TRBV7-8 combines with J gene TRBJ2-7, with TRBD1 as a possible D gene (5 bases). V lost 5 bases, J lost 2 bases, and 19 bases lay in between. CDR1 is SGHVS and CDR2 is FQNEAQ in the germline V gene. This CDR3 is 16 amino acids long. CDR3 sequence: CASSLTRTQRTYEQYF. In DNA form, the CDR3 reads TGTGCCAGCAGCCTAACCAGGACACAACGAACCTACGAGCAGTACTTC.

This clonotype was observed at least ten times. The chain has TRBV7-9 and TRBJ1-3; D is undetermined. Germline CDR1 and CDR2: SEHNR and FQNEAQ (reference sequence). V was pared by 5 bases and J by 0 bases, with 11 bases between. The CDR3 totals 15 residues. Written as DNA, the CDR3 is TGTGCCAGCAGCCTCCAGACTGACTCTGGAAACACCATATATTTT. It specifies CASSLQTDSGNTIYF.

The J gene is TRBJ2-2, the V gene TRBV19, with TRBD2 matching 10 bases. CDR3 length: 16 amino acids. CDR1 LNHDA and CDR2 SQIVND come from the germline V gene (reference sequence). J gave up 9 bases and V 3 bases, and 10 bases lay outside the gene matches. The CDR3 loop reads CASSIEASGSSRELFF. The CDR3 bases are TGTGCCAGTAGTATTGAGGCTAGCGGGAGTAGCAGGGAGCTGTTTTTT.

This clonotype was seen at least ten times. The V gene is TRBV2, the J gene TRBJ1-5, with no clear D. Trimming stripped 4 bases from V and 4 bases from J, with 20 bases between. The germline gives CDR1 SNHLY, CDR2 FYNNEI. CDR3 length: 17 amino acids. The CDR3 loop reads CASSGRAGRALNQPQHF. The CDR3 DNA sequence: TGTGCCAGCAGTGGGCGCGCAGGTAGGGCTTTAAATCAGCCCCAGCATTTT.